The following is a T cell receptor beta chain sequence with its context. The clone's antigen remains unknown. No quality values exist for individual bases; no much larger clone is one base distant. The protocol used for the library was the immunoSEQ multiplex PCR assay. For most patients, genomic DNA was isolated with the Qiagen DNeasy Blood and Tissue Kit and shipped frozen to Adaptive Biotechnologies for TCR sequencing. Adaptive Biotechnologies carried out high-throughput TCR-beta CDR3 sequencing of genomic DNA for most patients. The source study handled its data this way. Adaptive's ImmunoSEQ software was the source of the TCR sequencing data for approximately 18 patients, while a few other patients were processed with MiXCR and VDJtools. To correct CD4 versus CD8 sorting errors, sequences present in both subsets at a frequency ratio below 5:1 were removed. CDR3 nucleotide sequences shared by donor and recipient were removed because the origin of these sequences could not be assigned. To count as alloreactive, a clone needed at least 2-fold expansion over unstimulated cells and a minimum CFSE-low frequency of 0.002% (template counts) or 0.001% (read counts). Mappable clones were those detected in sequenced pre-transplant spleen, lymph node, or MLR CFSE-low populations of the donor or recipient. The cumulative frequency of alloreactive clones was calculated as a percentage of all sequences, weighted by copy number. This is the immuneACCESS table as TCRdb keeps it, with only in-frame sequences that have V and J called. A part of the clones is gone; compared with another copy, unresolved V genes explain less than half, and the rest is unexplained. For V, J and clone size, that table is used; D and trimming come from the DNA. The sample yields 85,000 to 90,000 clones; 83% were counted once. The ten largest clonotypes hold about 17% of the sample.

Per the publication, the time point label means: cells obtained before transplantation from donor or recipient. CD3+CD4+ and CD3+CD8+ populations were FACS-sorted from unstimulated pre-transplant donor and recipient cells taken from spleen or lymph nodes. The junction carries 9 bases between V and J, which are trimmed by 6 bases and 2 bases respectively. CDR1 SEHNR and CDR2 FQNEAQ were looked up in the germline V gene (reference sequence). Reading from cysteine to phenylalanine, the CDR3 counts 13 amino acids. CDR3 DNA only is kept here, 39 bases in frame from base 1. This sample is drawn from a study of graft-versus-host responses after intestinal transplantation (dated by TCRdb to the early 2020s). General notes on the study: Recipients received multivisceral, liver-intestinal, or isolated intestinal transplants. Alloreactive clones were identified by sequencing pre-transplant mixed lymphocyte reaction products and comparing these products with unstimulated pre-transplant donor and recipient T cells. After intestinal transplantation, graft-versus-host and host-versus-graft alloreactive T cell clones in the graft, circulation and bone marrow were tracked using bulk TCR-beta CDR3 sequencing. Samples from a few later patients were sequenced in-house on an Illumina MiSeq with MiXCR processing rather than by the commercial service. A peak of at least 4% donor T cells among recipient peripheral blood mononuclear cells was the definition used for donor T cell macrochimerism. Every recipient was given anti-thymocyte globulin induction, then maintenance tacrolimus and steroids for approximately 3 years. A cohort of about 25 intestinal transplant recipients, including one retransplant, was enrolled, and a few patients lacking pretransplant specimens were excluded.

Overall results and qualifications from the work: Conclusions were limited by the relatively low number and heterogeneity of intestinal transplant patients. GvH clones were detected in recipient bone marrow, and some appeared earlier in ileal mucosa or blood, consistent with an intestinal mucosal origin. Early after transplant, peak levels of circulating GvH clones were found to be associated with declines in HvG clones. Patients with donor T cell macrochimerism had high GvH to HvG T cell clonal ratios in their allografts.

The receptor's source is a human donor who received an intestinal transplant. This sample comprised unstimulated CD8+ T cells sorted from spleen or lymph node cells, obtained before intestinal transplant. The V gene is TRBV7-9 and the J gene is TRBJ2-3; TRBD1 is perhaps the D gene, given 5 matching bases. The CDR3 reads CASRDMSTDTQYF. At the DNA level, the sequence is TGTGCCAGCAGGGACATGTCCACAGATACGCAGTATTTT. The entire variable domain, with the stretches around the CDR3 drawn from the reference TRBV7-9 and TRBJ2-3 proteins, is DTGVSQNPRHKITKRGQNVTFRCDPISEHNRLYWYRQTLGQGPEFLTYFQNEAQLEKSRLLSDRFSAERPKGSFSTLEIQRTEQGDSAMYLCASRDMSTDTQYFGPGTRLTVL.